These T cell receptor beta chains were read from a single sample in a study of radiotherapy plus CTLA-4 blockade in lung cancer. Only in-frame clones appear in the TCRdb table, and some are missing; sequencing was by immunoSEQ multiplex PCR. The data hold about 50,000 clones, with approximately 84% observed a single time. Specimen: peripheral blood, collected from a patient treated with radiotherapy plus ipilimumab. The receptors come from a human donor with non-small cell lung cancer whose response to radiotherapy plus ipilimumab could not be evaluated. Each CDR3 is given without its conserved first and last residue. Fields, in order: D gene, V gene, J gene, CDR3 length, CDR3 protein. The D gene is left open where the match is weak.

>TRBD1|TRBV11-1|TRBJ2-1|14
ASIPGPGQGYNEQF
>TRBD1|TRBV28|TRBJ1-1|15
ASRRTGGQRPNTEAF
>.|TRBV7-9|TRBJ2-7|12
ASSRSGSRTEQY
>.|TRBV19|TRBJ2-4|10
AAGATKNIQY
>TRBD1|TRBV14|TRBJ1-1|12
ASSQEGQGRRAF
>TRBD1|TRBV6-5|TRBJ1-5|13
ASSRTGEGYQPQH
>.|TRBV4-3|TRBJ1-1|13
ASSQVDRPNTEAF
>TRBD1|TRBV28|TRBJ1-2|12
ASSPQGTDYGYT
>.|TRBV7-2|TRBJ2-2|14
ASSPSPGHLTGELF
>.|TRBV5-8|TRBJ2-6|16
ASSRGLGKFAGANVLT
>TRBD1|TRBV28|TRBJ1-5|14
ASSVTTGGGNQPQH
>.|TRBV15|TRBJ2-7|12
ATSREQGPYEQY
>.|TRBV5-1|TRBJ1-1|12
ASSLQVGNTEAF
>TRBD1|TRBV29-1|TRBJ2-7|10
SVVQGDYEQY
>TRBD2|TRBV2|TRBJ2-7|11
ASSRGLAEEQY
>TRBD1|TRBV6-5|TRBJ2-1|13
ASRAGTGAYNEQF
>TRBD2|TRBV6-5|TRBJ2-2|13
ASSSLAGATGELF
>TRBD1|TRBV6-1|TRBJ1-5|14
ASSDRDRGINQPQH
>.|TRBV6-5|TRBJ2-1|13
ASSATGPPNNEQF
>.|TRBV19|TRBJ2-3|12
ASSQKTSTDTQY
>TRBD2|TRBV27|TRBJ2-7|10
ASGGGSYEQY
>TRBD1|TRBV19|TRBJ1-1|14
ASSMGGGGSRTEAF
>.|TRBV11-2|TRBJ2-1|12
ASSHPSRLEEQF
>.|TRBV5-1|TRBJ1-1|12
ASSALDSRAEAF
>.|TRBV6-5|TRBJ1-4|12
ASSYVGPNEKLF
>.|TRBV6-6|TRBJ2-7|12
ASTQAGVPGEQY
>.|TRBV5-1|TRBJ1-1|12
ASSADTTNTEAF
>.|TRBV30|TRBJ1-1|14
AWSEPLWRGTTEAF
>.|TRBV25-1|TRBJ1-5|10
ASSAINQPQH
>TRBD2|TRBV4-3|TRBJ2-4|14
ASSQGVLGLAEIQY
>TRBD1|TRBV4-3|TRBJ1-1|14
ASSQGQGAYDTEAF
>TRBD2|TRBV9|TRBJ2-7|12
ASSESGSAYEQY
>.|TRBV6-6|TRBJ2-5|14
ASSSLSRGRQETQY
>.|TRBV6-5|TRBJ1-1|10
ASRSSGTEAF
>.|TRBV7-9|TRBJ1-5|10
ASSSFSQPQH
>TRBD2|TRBV2|TRBJ2-5|13
ASTGTSGSQETQY
>.|TRBV28|TRBJ2-5|12
ASSWFQGQETQY
>.|TRBV14|TRBJ2-5|13
ASSQVSGQRETQY
>.|TRBV10-3|TRBJ1-2|10
AISDRGEGYT